Given below is one T cell receptor (beta chain) in context. The target antigen is unknown. The data are from a study of shared clonotypes between healthy human individuals. Germline CDR1 GTSNPN, CDR2 SVGIG (reference sequence). The length of the CDR3 is 19 residues. V was clipped by 4 bases and J by 2 bases, with 26 bases between them. The assay was carried out at the deep level. The assay was immunoSEQ multiplex PCR, and TCRdb's table has in-frame clones only and misses some. The sample has about 2.4 million clones, 90% to 95% seen once; the top ten hold roughly 0.39%. The study, taken as a whole, reports: Estimated richness values were generally larger in naive subsets than in memory subsets. Approximately 5.1% was the fraction of naive CD4 clonotypes found shared across a few donors.

In the CD4+ fraction, cells were divided into CD45RA+ naive and CD45RA-negative memory subsets. The chain has TRBV30 and TRBJ1-4; maybe TRBD1 (6 bases). This sequence originates from a man younger than 35 in good health. Some clones in this sample may be carry-over from other donors' samples. The source material was naive CD4+ T cells from PBMCs. Subset specified: CD45RA+ positively selected. The CDR3 DNA sequence: TGTGCCTGGACCCCCTTAGGAGCAGGGGCCAACGAGACTAATGAAAAACTGTTTTTT. This gives the protein CAWTPLGAGANETNEKLFF.